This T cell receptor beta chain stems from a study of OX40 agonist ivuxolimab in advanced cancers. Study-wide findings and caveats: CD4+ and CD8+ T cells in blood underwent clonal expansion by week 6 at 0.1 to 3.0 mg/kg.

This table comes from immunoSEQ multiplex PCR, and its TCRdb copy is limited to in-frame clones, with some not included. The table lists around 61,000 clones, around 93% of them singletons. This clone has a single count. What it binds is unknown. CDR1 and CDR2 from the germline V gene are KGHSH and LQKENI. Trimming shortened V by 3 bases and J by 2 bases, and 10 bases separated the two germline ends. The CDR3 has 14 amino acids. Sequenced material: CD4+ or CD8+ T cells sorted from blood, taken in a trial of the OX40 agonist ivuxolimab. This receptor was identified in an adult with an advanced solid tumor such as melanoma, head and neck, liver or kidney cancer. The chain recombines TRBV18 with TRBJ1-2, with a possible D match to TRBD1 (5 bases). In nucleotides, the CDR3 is TGTGCCAGCTCACCCCGTCGGGACAACTATGGCTACACCTTC. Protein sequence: CASSPRRDNYGYTF.